This T cell receptor (beta chain) was sequenced in a study of shared clonotypes between healthy human individuals. Turning to the study itself: A couple of female and a few male donors aged 18 to 49 were enrolled. Per donor, CD8 memory used one plate, CD8 naive used two, CD4 memory used three and CD4 naive used three. Points from the study as a whole: The study found 4.5% to 6% of naive CD4 clonotypes shared across a few donors.

Everyone who donated was a Caucasian adult who lived in Nashville, Tennessee. Trimming stripped 4 bases from V and 0 bases from J, with 10 bases between. Germline lookup yields CDR1 SGHRS and CDR2 YFSETQ. CDR3 length: 15 residues. Only in-frame clones appear in the TCRdb table, and some are missing; sequencing was by immunoSEQ multiplex PCR. Seen here are millions of clones, approximately 94% observed once, and the top ten hold 0.11% to 0.15%. Turning to this clone: Its specificity is unknown.

The TCR was taken from a man in his late teens or twenties in good health. Sequencing was done on a sample of naive CD4+ T cells sorted from blood. Subset indicated: CD45RA+ positively selected. The chain has TRBV5-1 and TRBJ1-4, with D perhaps matching TRBD1 (5 bases). The CDR3 DNA is TGCGCCAGCAGCCAAGGACAAACAACTAATGAAAAACTGTTTTTT. The encoded protein is CASSQGQTTNEKLFF.